Listed here is a single TCR beta chain. Antigen unknown. Other DNA sequences from this sample encode an identical CDR3 as well. This record comes from a study of shared clonotypes between healthy human individuals. Study results and limitations: Relative to memory subsets, naive subsets generally showed larger estimated richness. Generation probability values for non-shared clonotypes were lower than those for clonotypes shared by all four donors.

V was pared by 1 base and J by 4 bases, with 14 bases between. The CDR3 length is 16 residues. The V gene's germline CDR1 is SGHTA and CDR2 FQGNSA. The protocol was immunoSEQ multiplex PCR, while the TCRdb copy is restricted to in-frame clones and leaves out a portion. In the table there are 2 million to 2.5 million clones, almost 96% of which are singletons. The sequencing input was naive CD4+ T cells sorted from blood. Noted subset: CD45RA+ positively selected. The chain carries TRBV7-2 and TRBJ1-5, with D hard to call. The TCR comes from a man aged 18 to 30 in good health. The CDR3 here is CASSLGPGTVNQPQHF. The CDR3 DNA follows: TGTGCCAGCAGCTTAGGCCCAGGAACTGTTAATCAGCCCCAGCATTTT.